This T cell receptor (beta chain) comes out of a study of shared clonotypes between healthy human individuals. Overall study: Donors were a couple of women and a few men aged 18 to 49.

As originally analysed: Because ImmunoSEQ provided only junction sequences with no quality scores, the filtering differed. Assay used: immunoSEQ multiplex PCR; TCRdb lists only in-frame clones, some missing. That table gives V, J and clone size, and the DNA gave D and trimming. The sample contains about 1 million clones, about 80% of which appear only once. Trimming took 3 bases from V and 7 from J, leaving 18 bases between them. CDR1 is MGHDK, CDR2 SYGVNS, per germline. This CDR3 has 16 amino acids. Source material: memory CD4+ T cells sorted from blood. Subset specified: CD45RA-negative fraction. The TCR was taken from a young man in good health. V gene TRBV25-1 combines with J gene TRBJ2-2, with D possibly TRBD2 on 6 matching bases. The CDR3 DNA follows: TGTGCCAGCAGTGACCCGACTGGGAGGAATGACGGGGAGCTGTTTTTT. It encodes CASSDPTGRNDGELFF.